Listed below are T cell receptor beta chains from one sample, sequenced in a study of blood T cells in healthy people across ages. TCRdb re-derived calls from the 5' RACE reads in MiXCR, one entry per CDR3 protein. This sample has about 1.6 million distinct CDR3 sequences; about 35% occur once, and the top ten carry 10% to 12%. Input material: blood. The receptors shown here come from a woman younger than 45 in good health. CDR3s include the opening cysteine and the closing phenylalanine or tryptophan. The order of the fields is D gene, J gene, V gene, CDR3 protein. The D gene is left open where the match is weak.

>.|TRBJ2-1|TRBV30
CAWSVSNYNEQFF
>TRBD2|TRBJ2-3|TRBV10-1
CASSESNLAGAGTDTQYF
>.|TRBJ2-7|TRBV27
CASSPTRDTFSYEQYF
>TRBD2|TRBJ2-1|TRBV7-9
CASSPTGLAFHEQFF
>.|TRBJ2-2|TRBV6-5
CASSLNPDSNTGELFF
>.|TRBJ2-7|TRBV20-1
CSAARGRDEQYF
>.|TRBJ1-1|TRBV9
CASSVEGITEAFF
>TRBD1|TRBJ2-1|TRBV11-2
CASSLTGGRDYNEQFF
>TRBD1|TRBJ2-5|TRBV20-1
CSTPPGTGPQETQYF
>.|TRBJ2-1|TRBV20-1
CSARFSLASRNEQFF
>.|TRBJ2-3|TRBV4-1
CASSSRDFLEADTQYF
>TRBD2|TRBJ2-1|TRBV20-1
CSARTFSIGPSGTYNEQFF
>.|TRBJ2-3|TRBV20-1
CSASNTGKGKVTQYF
>TRBD2|TRBJ2-7|TRBV4-1
CASSQGLAGDSYEQYF
>.|TRBJ1-5|TRBV20-1
CSAIFRARYDLRNQPQHF
>.|.|TRBV7-9
CASSQLQDYSYEQYF
>.|TRBJ1-2|TRBV12-3/TRBV12-4
CASSLDKPYGYTF
>.|TRBJ2-5|TRBV7-9
CASSLVSGQRETQYF
>.|TRBJ1-2|TRBV27
CASSGLGAGVGYTF
>TRBD1|TRBJ2-7|TRBV4-1
CASSQPTGKNEQYF
>TRBD2|TRBJ2-1|TRBV10-3
CAIKRDHYNEQFF
>TRBD2|TRBJ2-1|TRBV4-1
CASSQDGAGGPPGKFF
>.|TRBJ1-2|TRBV28
CASSSPGTTNYGYTF
>TRBD1|TRBJ2-3|TRBV7-9
CASSTGQVLTDTQYF
>.|TRBJ2-3|TRBV5-1
CASSWDTTDTQYF
>.|TRBJ2-4|TRBV4-1
CASSPLEAWSKDIQYF
>TRBD1|TRBJ2-5|TRBV18
CASYGQGERQETQYF
>TRBD1|TRBJ2-5|TRBV27
CASRSRDRDAGEQYF
>.|TRBJ2-1|TRBV9
CASSVGLGVHEQFF
>TRBD1|TRBJ2-5|TRBV27
CASSLSDRKQYF
>.|TRBJ2-3|TRBV7-9
CASSPRRGRADTQYF
>.|TRBJ2-3|TRBV12-3/TRBV12-4
CASSRRGPSTPGGTDTQYF
>.|TRBJ2-1|TRBV12-3/TRBV12-4
CASRLQGVNEQFF
>.|TRBJ2-7|TRBV6-1
CASNNRYEQYF
>.|TRBJ1-2|TRBV28
CASSSQRANYGYTF
>.|TRBJ1-4|TRBV29-1
CSVERGEGEKLFF
>TRBD1|TRBJ2-4|TRBV20-1
CSARDLLAGGIQYF
>.|TRBJ2-3|TRBV5-1
CTSSLYRDTQYF
>TRBD2|TRBJ2-7|TRBV5-1
CASGPSSSGSAGGPSFYEQYF
>.|TRBJ1-2|TRBV12-3/TRBV12-4
CASSSQWVPNYGYTF
>.|TRBJ2-7|TRBV27
CASSFRALKLEQYF
>TRBD2|TRBJ2-5|TRBV7-2
CASSLVGSAGGLRETQYF
>TRBD2|TRBJ2-5|TRBV9
CASSVGGGGAGETQYF
>.|TRBJ1-1|TRBV6-1
CAGSEWRGVGTEAFF
>TRBD1|TRBJ2-7|TRBV6-2/TRBV6-3
CASRGDRTSYEQYF
>.|TRBJ2-3|TRBV5-1
CASSLSFGPGSTDTQYF
>TRBD2|TRBJ2-5|TRBV2
CASSGGLLTSGYQETQYF
>.|TRBJ1-1|TRBV18
CASSPNRENTEAFF
>TRBD1|TRBJ2-1|TRBV6-1
CASSGRGRGPRLGDNEQFF
>.|TRBJ2-7|TRBV7-2
CASSLVEEAYEQYF